The present entry profiles one TCR beta chain with its context. The target of this receptor is not known. Per-base qualities were not stored, and no clone one base away is much larger. This specimen comes from a study of beta chain features in type 1 diabetes (dated 2018 in TCRdb). Study-level background: Mean age, gender distribution, total cell number and subset yield did not differ between patients and healthy donors. A total of 107,917,701 sorted cells were examined across all samples, and RNA yield correlated strongly with the number of cells per subset. In the study, TCRB repertoires of sorted circulating CD4+ T cell subsets from recently diagnosed type 1 diabetes patients were compared with those of matched healthy donors. Naive and central memory subsets were obtained from all 30 or so donors, but regulatory and stem cell-like memory subsets were isolated from only 8 patients and roughly eight healthy donors.

The High Capacity cDNA Reverse Transcription Kit was used to reverse transcribe all of the isolated RNA, meaning that expressed TCRB transcripts were what got sequenced. Deep immunoSEQ sequencing was performed on naive, central memory and regulatory T cell samples, with an average of roughly 3.3 million total reads per sample. After sorted cells were lysed in RLT buffer, RNA was extracted with DNase-treated RNeasy Micro or Mini kits, with the choice depending on cell number. Each cell subset was processed on its own to prevent cross-contamination, while patient and healthy donor samples were processed together. The immunoSEQ multiplex PCR was used to amplify TCRB sequences from cDNA, generating 87-bp fragments that spanned the CDR3 region. The amplicons were sequenced using the Illumina HiSeq platform. As for the original processing: Synthetic template baselines were used to correct PCR bias computationally, reads within Hamming distance 2 were collapsed, and singletons that could not be merged were discarded. By aligning reads against IMGT, V, D and J genes, CDR3 length, and insertions or deletions at six rearrangement sites were assigned. Within each subset, clonotype counts were normalized to sorted cell number, and only after that were true diversity and Gini coefficients computed with the tcR R package. Repertoire sharing was quantified using the overlap coefficient calculated on TCRB nucleotide sequences. As a proxy for the pre-selection repertoire, out-of-frame TCRB sequences from naive cells were analyzed. The source is immuneACCESS, and TCRdb retained only in-frame sequences with V and J called. Part of the clones is not carried over; for the studies checked, unresolved V genes explain less than half of this, and the remainder is unexplained. V and J calls and clone size follow that table, whereas D and trimming were derived from the DNA. The sample data list 300,000 to 350,000 clones, and 20% of these were observed just once. The biggest ten clones account for approximately 0.041% of the sample.

Overall study results and their limits: Type 1 diabetes patients showed a moderate but significant shortening of TCRB CDR3 length in all four CD4+ subsets. Naive, central memory and regulatory TCRB repertoires appeared more similar among patients than among healthy donors. Fewer insertions and more nucleotide deletions at VDJ recombination sites were observed in patients with type 1 diabetes, implying thymic rearrangement abnormalities. Because cDNA was sequenced instead of genomic DNA, highly expressing activated cells could be over-represented, though the groups showed no difference in activation or CD3 levels. PCR might favor shorter templates, but patient and control samples were amplified and corrected together, so any skew would affect both groups equally. Because the HLA sub-analyses included only small numbers of individuals, any influence of HLA type on TCRB rearrangement was left unresolved.

Including the terminal cysteine and phenylalanine, the CDR3 comprises 16 residues. Only CDR3 DNA is held: 48 bases, read in frame from base 1. CDR1 and CDR2 are read off the germline V gene as LGHNA and YNFKEQ. The germline V and J ends show losses of 4 bases and 0 bases respectively, and no gene match explains 5 bases of the junction. Each donor gave one peripheral blood draw, roughly 110 mL on average, collected into heparinised tubes. Naive, central memory, regulatory and stem cell-like memory CD4+ T cells were sorted on a BD FACSAria II using a panel including CD45RO, CCR7, CD25, CD127, CD95 and CD27. Every sorted population had a purity above 95%. PBMCs were separated immediately by Lymphoprep density gradient centrifugation and were stained directly, without being cultured. So that batch effects would be minimized, each experiment stained and sorted samples in pairs, pairing one healthy donor with one patient.

This TCR came from a woman aged 18-29 years in good health. Sequencing was done on a sample of naive CD4+ T cells from blood. The cell subset or site label here, explained by the study, means: true naive CD4+ T cells. The chain is made from TRBV4-2 and TRBJ2-3; 9 of the junction bases match TRBD2. This receptor carries the CDR3 CASSPGRGGSTDTQYF. The nucleotide sequence is given as TGTGCCAGCAGCCCGGGGCGGGGGGGTAGCACAGATACGCAGTATTTT.